Below are 12 T cell receptor beta chains sequenced from a single sample in a study of early T cells in non-severe SARS-CoV-2 infection. TCRdb recomputed calls from the 5' RACE reads with MiXCR, one row per CDR3 protein. The sample carries some 96,000 distinct CDR3 sequences, 11% recorded once. The material was whole blood, obtained at baseline. The receptor source for this set is an adult who was a healthcare worker with PCR-confirmed SARS-CoV-2 infection or an uninfected control (not recorded which).

In this sample, this clonotype turned up many times. The V gene is TRBV11-2, the J gene TRBJ2-1; maybe TRBD2 (5 bases). CDR1 is SGHAT and CDR2 is FQNNGV in the germline V gene. Trimming took off 2 bases at V and 8 bases at J, with 10 bases between the two ends. The CDR3 consists of 13 residues. The CDR3 DNA sequence: TGTGCCAGCAGCTTAAGACCGGGGTATGAGCAGTTCTTC. This gives the protein CASSLRPGYEQFF.

This clonotype was detected only a few times. The J gene is TRBJ2-3, the V gene TRBV30, with D unresolved. This CDR3 is built from 14 residues. The germline gives CDR1 GTSNPN, CDR2 SVGIG (reference sequence). The ends were cut back, 4 bases at V and 1 base at J, with 12 bases in the middle. As DNA, the CDR3 is TGTGCCTGGAACAACGGACGCGGCACAGATACGCAGTATTTT. Its translation: CAWNNGRGTDTQYF.

This clonotype was observed a handful of times. This chain connects TRBV24-1 to TRBJ2-2, with 7 positions matching TRBD2. V lost 1 base and J lost 3; bases outside the gene matches: 1. This CDR3 is 15 amino acids long. Germline V CDR1 and CDR2: KGHDR, SFDVKD. The CDR3 sequence is CATSDFTSDTGELFF. DNA for the CDR3: TGTGCCACCAGTGATTTTACTAGCGACACCGGGGAGCTGTTTTTT.

The gene calls are TRBV7-6 and TRBJ2-2; 8 bases align to TRBD2. The CDR3 has 15 residues. V was pared by 1 base and J by 6 bases, with 4 bases of the junction left unmatched. The germline CDR1 and CDR2 sequences are SGHVS and FNYEAQ. The CDR3 here is CASSLEAGEAGELFF. DNA of the CDR3: TGTGCCAGCAGCTTAGAAGCGGGAGAGGCCGGGGAGCTGTTTTTT. Drawing the rest from reference TRBV7-6 and TRBJ2-2, the complete variable domain is GAGVSQSPRYKVTKRGQDVALRCDPISGHVSLYWYRQALGQGPEFLTYFNYEAQQDKSGLPNDRFSAERPEGSISTLTIQRTEQRDSAMYRCASSLEAGEAGELFFGEGSRLTVL.

The V gene is TRBV15, the J gene TRBJ1-4; a possible D gene is TRBD1 (5 bases). Trimming took off 3 bases at V and 0 bases at J, with 11 bases between the two ends. Looked up from germline, CDR1 is LNHNV and CDR2 is YYDKDF (reference sequence). The CDR3 extends over 16 amino acids. The CDR3 nucleotides read TGTGCCACCAGCAGGGGGGAGGCCGCAACTAATGAAAAACTGTTTTTT. This codes for CATSRGEAATNEKLFF.

This chain connects TRBV7-3 to TRBJ2-3; perhaps TRBD2 as D (6 bases). Trimming removed 5 bases at V and 5 bases at J, with 14 bases between. In germline, CDR1 is SGHTA, CDR2 FQGTGA. The CDR3 totals 14 residues. DNA of the CDR3: TGTGCCAGCAGCCCGACGGGTAGCGGAGATACGCAGTATTTT. It translates to CASSPTGSGDTQYF.

This chain uses TRBV12-2 with TRBJ2-7. TRBV12-2 is recorded as a pseudogene. This CDR3 spans 11 amino acids. CDR3 residues: CASRPPYEQYF. The CDR3 nucleotides are TGTGCAAGTCGCCCGCCCTACGAGCAGTACTTC.

There are a few counts of this clonotype. The chain uses TRBV5-6 and TRBJ2-3; perhaps TRBD1 as D (5 bases). V was clipped by 2 bases and J by 2 bases, with 12 bases between them. Germline V lookup: CDR1 SGHDT, CDR2 YYEEEE. The CDR3 loop spans 15 amino acids. The CDR3 DNA reads TGTGCCAGCAGCTTAGGACATGCTCCCACAGATACGCAGTATTTT. Amino acids: CASSLGHAPTDTQYF.

As for this clonotype: The junction differs from germline at one of its ends, possibly a read error. The V gene is TRBV7-2, the J gene TRBJ1-3; D might be TRBD1 (5 bases). This CDR3 contains 13 residues. Germline assignment: CDR1 SGHTA and CDR2 FQGNSA. CDR3 nucleotide sequence: TGTGCCAGCAGCTTTCCGGGGCGAAACACCGTATATTTT. Protein: CASSFPGRNTVYF.

This clonotype was picked up many times. The V and J genes are TRBV11-3 and TRBJ2-2, with 8 bases lining up with TRBD2. CDR3 length: 17 residues. The junction had 10 bases not matched to a gene; V was cut back by 5 bases and J by 2 bases. In germline, CDR1 is SGHNT, CDR2 YENEEA. The CDR3 DNA is TGTGCCAGCAGCAACACAATCGGGACTAGAAACACCGGGGAGCTGTTTTTT. Translation: CASSNTIGTRNTGELFF.

This clonotype was found a few times. The rearrangement links TRBV11-3 to TRBJ2-2; D is uncertain. The CDR3 extends over 15 amino acids. Per germline, CDR1 SGHNT and CDR2 YENEEA. V lost 2 bases and J lost 0, with 7 bases in between. This CDR3 is CASSLRPANTGELFF. The CDR3 coding sequence is TGTGCCAGCAGCTTACGTCCTGCGAACACCGGGGAGCTGTTTTTT.

This clonotype was seen at least ten times. The rearrangement joins TRBV11-2 to TRBJ2-7; TRBD2 aligns across 8 bases. Germline loops: CDR1 SGHAT, CDR2 FQNNGV. The length of the CDR3 is 14 residues. Unmatched junction bases numbered 1, after V lost 1 base and J lost 2 bases. The CDR3 here is CASSLARGAYEQYF. DNA of the CDR3: TGTGCCAGCAGCTTAGCGCGGGGGGCCTACGAGCAGTACTTC.